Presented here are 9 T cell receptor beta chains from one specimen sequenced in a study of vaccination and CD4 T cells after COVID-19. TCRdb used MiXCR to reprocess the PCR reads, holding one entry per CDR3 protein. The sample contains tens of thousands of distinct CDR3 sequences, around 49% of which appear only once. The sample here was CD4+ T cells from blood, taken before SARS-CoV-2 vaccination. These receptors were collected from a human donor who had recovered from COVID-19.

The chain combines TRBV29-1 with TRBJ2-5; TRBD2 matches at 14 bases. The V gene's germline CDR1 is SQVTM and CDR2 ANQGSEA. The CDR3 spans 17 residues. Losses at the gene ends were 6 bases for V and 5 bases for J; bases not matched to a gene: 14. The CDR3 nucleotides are TGCAGCGTCTTGGGGACTAGCGGGAGCACCTTGGGGGAGACCCAGTACTTC. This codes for CSVLGTSGSTLGETQYF. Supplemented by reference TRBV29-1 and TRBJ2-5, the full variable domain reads SAVISQKPSRDICQRGTSLTIQCQVDSQVTMMFWYRQQPGQSLTLIATANQGSEATYESGFVIDKFPISRPNLTFSTLTVSNMSPEDSSIYLCSVLGTSGSTLGETQYFGPGTRLLVL.

The CDR3 DNA follows: TGTGCCACCGAGGGGGCGACAGGTCAGAACGAGCAGTACTTC. Protein sequence: CATEGATGQNEQYF. V usage is TRBV10-3 and J usage is TRBJ2-7; 7 bases map to TRBD1. CDR1 and CDR2 from the germline V gene are ENHRY and SYGVKD. Trimming took 10 bases from V and 5 from J; bases not matched to a gene: 14. CDR3 length: 14 amino acids.

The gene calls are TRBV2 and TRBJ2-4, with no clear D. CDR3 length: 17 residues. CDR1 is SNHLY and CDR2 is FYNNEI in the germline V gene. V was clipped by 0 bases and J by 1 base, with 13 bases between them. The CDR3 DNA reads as TGTGCCAGCAGTGAAGCAAGGCAGACTTGGGCCAAAAACATTCAGTACTTC. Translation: CASSEARQTWAKNIQYF.

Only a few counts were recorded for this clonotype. In nucleotides, the CDR3 is TGCAGTGCCGTGGCCACAGATACGCAGTATTTT. It encodes CSAVATDTQYF. The gene calls are TRBV20-1 and TRBJ2-3; D is unresolved. The CDR3 sequence is 11 residues long. Trimming pared 6 bases from V and 2 bases from J, leaving 6 bases between. CDR1 is DFQATT, CDR2 SNEGSKA, per germline (reference sequence).

CDR3 protein: CALLGRDCTDTQYF. CDR3 in DNA: TGTGCCCTCCTCGGGCGGGACTGCACAGATACGCAGTATTTT. The chain is built from TRBV12-3 or TRBV12-4 and TRBJ2-3; perhaps TRBD2 as D (6 bases). Trimming removed 11 bases from V and 1 base from J, with 16 bases in between. The length of the CDR3 is 14 residues.

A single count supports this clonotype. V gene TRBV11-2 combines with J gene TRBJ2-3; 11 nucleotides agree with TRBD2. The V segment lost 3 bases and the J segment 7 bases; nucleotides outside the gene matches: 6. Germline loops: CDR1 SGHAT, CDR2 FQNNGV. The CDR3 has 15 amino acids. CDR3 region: CASSFLASGRNTQYF. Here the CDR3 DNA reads TGTGCCAGCAGCTTTTTGGCTAGCGGGAGGAATACGCAGTATTTT.

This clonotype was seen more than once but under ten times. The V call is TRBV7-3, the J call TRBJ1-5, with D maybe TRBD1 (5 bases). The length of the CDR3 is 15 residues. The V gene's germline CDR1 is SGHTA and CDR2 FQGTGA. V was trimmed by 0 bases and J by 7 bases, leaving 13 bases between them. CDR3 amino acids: CASSLTGDEWQPQHF. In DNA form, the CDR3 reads TGTGCCAGCAGCTTAACAGGGGACGAATGGCAGCCCCAGCATTTT. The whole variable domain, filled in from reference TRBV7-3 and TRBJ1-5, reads GAGVSQTPSNKVTEKGKYVELRCDPISGHTALYWYRQSLGQGPEFLIYFQGTGAADDSGLPNDRFFAVRPEGSVSTLKIQRTERGDSAVYLCASSLTGDEWQPQHFGDGTRLSIL.

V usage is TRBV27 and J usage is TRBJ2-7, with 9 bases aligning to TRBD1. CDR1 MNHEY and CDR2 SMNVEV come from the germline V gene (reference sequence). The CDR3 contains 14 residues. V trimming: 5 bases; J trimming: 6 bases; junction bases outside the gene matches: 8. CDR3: CASSVRDRDSEQYF. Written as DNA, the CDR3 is TGTGCCAGCAGTGTCCGGGACAGGGACTCCGAGCAGTACTTC.

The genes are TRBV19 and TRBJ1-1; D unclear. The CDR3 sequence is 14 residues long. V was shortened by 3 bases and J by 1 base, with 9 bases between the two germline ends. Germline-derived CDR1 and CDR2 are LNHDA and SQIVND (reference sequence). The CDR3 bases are TGTGCCAGTAGTATGAGGGAGACGAACACTGAAGCTTTCTTT. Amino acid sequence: CASSMRETNTEAFF.